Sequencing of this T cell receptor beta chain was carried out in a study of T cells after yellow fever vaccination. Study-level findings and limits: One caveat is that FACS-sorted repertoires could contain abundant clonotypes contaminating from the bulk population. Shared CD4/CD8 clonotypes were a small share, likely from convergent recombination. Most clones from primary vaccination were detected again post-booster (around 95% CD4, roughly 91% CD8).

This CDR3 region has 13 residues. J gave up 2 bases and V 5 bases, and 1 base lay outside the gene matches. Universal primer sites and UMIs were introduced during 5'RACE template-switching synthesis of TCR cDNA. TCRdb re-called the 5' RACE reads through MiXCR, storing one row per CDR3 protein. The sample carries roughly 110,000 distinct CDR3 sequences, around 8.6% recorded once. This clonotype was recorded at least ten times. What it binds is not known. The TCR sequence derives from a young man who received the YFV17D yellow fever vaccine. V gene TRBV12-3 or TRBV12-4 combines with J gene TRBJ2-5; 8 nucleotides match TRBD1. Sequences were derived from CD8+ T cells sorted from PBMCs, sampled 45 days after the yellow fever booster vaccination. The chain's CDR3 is CASSRQGQETQYF. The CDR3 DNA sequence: TGTGCCAGCAGTCGACAGGGGCAAGAGACCCAGTACTTC.